The 29 T cell receptor beta chains below come from one sample, sequenced in a study of blood T cell repertoires in COVID-19. Produced via immunoSEQ multiplex PCR; TCRdb's table is partial and in-frame only. The sample yields roughly 100,000 clones, around 93% seen once. The sample consisted of peripheral blood. The source is a man in his fifties with acute or convalescent COVID-19.

DNA for the CDR3: TGTGCCAGCAGCGCCAGATCTCTTAGCACAGATACGCAGTATTTT. Protein product: CASSARSLSTDTQYF. This rearrangement joins TRBV9 to TRBJ2-3; D call uncertain. Germline-derived CDR1 and CDR2 are SGDLS and YYNGEE. V was trimmed by 3 bases and J by 0 bases, leaving 11 bases between them. CDR3 length: 15 amino acids.

The gene calls are TRBV5-1 and TRBJ2-5; D may be TRBD2 (6 bases). The CDR3 is 15 amino acids. The germline V gene has CDR1 SGHRS and CDR2 YFSETQ. V shed 3 bases and J shed 4 bases, with 16 bases lying between them. CDR3 residues: CASSSDGGVGETQYF. DNA of the CDR3: TGCGCCAGCAGCTCAGATGGAGGGGTTGGAGAGACCCAGTACTTC.

The CDR3 bases are TGTGCCAGCAGCTTATCTACGGGACAGGGTCGTGAAAAACTGTTTTTT. This gives the protein CASSLSTGQGREKLFF. The rearrangement uses TRBV11-2 and TRBJ1-4; 9 bases agree with TRBD1. Germline CDR1 reads SGHAT; CDR2 reads FQNNGV. CDR3 length: 16 residues. V trimming: 2 bases; J trimming: 7 bases; junction bases outside the gene matches: 8.

A single count supports this clone. The chain uses TRBV5-6 and TRBJ1-2; the match to TRBD1 covers 7 bases. The CDR3 loop spans 15 amino acids. CDR1 SGHDT and CDR2 YYEEEE come from the germline V gene. After removal of 0 bases from V and 5 bases from J, the junction contained 7 bases not matched to a gene. The CDR3 sequence is CASSLDETGNYGYTF. The CDR3 coding sequence is TGTGCCAGCAGCTTGGATGAGACAGGGAATTATGGCTACACCTTC. The full variable domain, in which reference TRBV5-6 and TRBJ1-2 provide the parts outside the CDR3, is DAGVTQSPTHLIKTRGQQVTLRCSPKSGHDTVSWYQQALGQGPQFIFQYYEEEERQRGNFPDRFSGHQFPNYSSELNVNALLLGDSALYLCASSLDETGNYGYTFGSGTRLTVV.

The CDR3 loop is CASILSHMSNQPQHF. Here the CDR3 DNA reads TGTGCCAGCATTTTGAGTCATATGAGCAATCAGCCCCAGCATTTT. The gene calls are TRBV6-5 and TRBJ1-5, with D hard to call. Trimming took off 7 bases at V and 1 base at J, with 14 bases between the two ends. This CDR3 is 15 amino acids long. CDR1 is MNHEY, CDR2 SVGAGI, per germline.

Here the CDR3 reads CASSVLAASTDTQYF. The CDR3 DNA follows: TGTGCCAGTAGTGTATTAGCGGCAAGCACAGATACGCAGTATTTT. The chain employs TRBV19 and TRBJ2-3, with a weak D call TRBD2 (6 bases). CDR3 length: 15 residues. V lost 5 bases and J 0 bases, leaving 12 bases between the germline ends. CDR1 and CDR2 (germline): LNHDA, SQIVND (reference sequence).

This sequence joins TRBV5-1 and TRBJ2-7; 12 bases align to TRBD2. CDR3 length: 15 amino acids. The V gene end was trimmed by 1 base and the J gene end by 6 bases; junction bases not matched to a gene: 5. CDR1 SGHRS and CDR2 YFSETQ come from the germline V gene. CDR3 sequence (DNA): TGCGCCAGCAGCTTGTCTAGCGGGGGGGCGGTCGAGCAGTACTTC. It codes for CASSLSSGGAVEQYF. The full variable domain, in which reference TRBV5-1 and TRBJ2-7 provide the parts outside the CDR3, is KAGVTQTPRYLIKTRGQQVTLSCSPISGHRSVSWYQQTPGQGLQFLFEYFSETQRNKGNFPGRFSGRQFSNSRSEMNVSTLELGDSALYLCASSLSSGGAVEQYFGPGTRLTVT.

The chain has TRBV18 and TRBJ2-7, with 11 bases fitting TRBD1. V dropped 0 bases and J dropped 6; count of bases not matched to a gene: 4. This CDR3 is 15 amino acids long. CDR1 and CDR2 (germline): KGHSH, LQKENI. In DNA, the CDR3 is TGTGCCAGCTCACCACCGGACAGGGGGCTTTCCGAGCAGTACTTC. Translated: CASSPPDRGLSEQYF.

This chain joins TRBV28 and TRBJ2-4, with D perhaps matching TRBD1 (6 bases). Deletions cut 6 bases from V and 0 bases from J, with 15 bases between. This CDR3 has 16 residues. Germline assignment: CDR1 MDHEN and CDR2 SYDVKM. The CDR3 coding sequence is TGTGCCAGCAGCCGGGGCCAGGGGCTAGCCAAAAACATTCAGTACTTC. It yields the protein CASSRGQGLAKNIQYF.

CDR3 nucleotide sequence: TGCGCCAGCAGTCGGGACTCCCTGGGAGAGCAGTACTTC. Translating it yields CASSRDSLGEQYF. The V and J genes are TRBV5-1 and TRBJ2-7; the D gene is possibly TRBD2 (6 bases). The V and J ends lost 5 bases and 7 bases respectively, with 16 bases between them. Germline CDR1 and CDR2: SGHRS and YFSETQ. The CDR3 contains 13 residues. The variable domain in full, completed from reference TRBV5-1 and TRBJ2-7, reads KAGVTQTPRYLIKTRGQQVTLSCSPISGHRSVSWYQQTPGQGLQFLFEYFSETQRNKGNFPGRFSGRQFSNSRSEMNVSTLELGDSALYLCASSRDSLGEQYFGPGTRLTVT.

V and J are TRBV15 and TRBJ1-5; D perhaps matches TRBD1 (5 bases). Germline V gives CDR1 LNHNV, CDR2 YYDKDF (reference sequence). Trimming pared 0 bases from V and 12 bases from J, leaving 12 bases between. The CDR3 extends over 13 amino acids. As DNA, the CDR3 is TGTGCCACCAGCAGAGATCGACAGCCCCTCCAGCATTTT. Protein product: CATSRDRQPLQHF. Full variable domain (remainder filled in from reference TRBV15 and TRBJ1-5): DAMVIQNPRYQVTQFGKPVTLSCSQTLNHNVMYWYQQKSSQAPKLLFHYYDKDFNNEADTPDNFQSRRPNTSFCFLDIRSPGLGDTAMYLCATSRDRQPLQHFGDGTRLSIL.

V usage is TRBV7-3 and J usage is TRBJ2-2; 8 nucleotides match TRBD2. This CDR3 is 19 amino acids long. The V gene's germline CDR1 is SGHTA and CDR2 FQGTGA. The J segment lost 0 bases and the V segment lost 5 bases, leaving 14 bases of the junction unmatched. The CDR3 DNA sequence: TGTGCCAGCAGCCCGCCCCTAGGTAGCGGGGTCGCGAACACCGGGGAGCTGTTTTTT. It translates to CASSPPLGSGVANTGELFF.

The CDR3 DNA follows: TGTGCCAGCAGTTCCCGACGGAGCCCCTATGGCTACACCTTC. Protein sequence: CASSSRRSPYGYTF. This chain uses TRBV28 with TRBJ1-2; no definite D call. V was cut by 4 bases and J by 4 bases, with 13 bases left in between. Germline V CDR1 and CDR2: MDHEN, SYDVKM. The CDR3 is 14 residues long.

The genes are TRBV18 and TRBJ1-1; 8 nucleotides agree with TRBD1. CDR3 length: 16 residues. Per germline, CDR1 KGHSH and CDR2 LQKENI. With 3 bases clipped from V and 1 base from J, the junction kept 7 bases outside the gene matches. CDR3 amino acids: CASSPLETGGNTEAFF. The CDR3 bases are TGTGCCAGCTCACCCCTTGAAACAGGGGGGAACACTGAAGCTTTCTTT.

The chain couples TRBV6-1 to TRBJ2-1; TRBD2 matches at 7 bases. The CDR3 is made up of 15 amino acids. Germline-derived CDR1 and CDR2 are MNHNS and SASEGT. The ends lost 2 bases at V and 1 base at J; junction bases unmatched: 2. The CDR3 region has the DNA TGTGCCAGCAGTGAACGGGGAGGGTCCTACAATGAGCAGTTCTTC. Its protein product is CASSERGGSYNEQFF.

This chain uses TRBV11-2 with TRBJ1-3, with D uncertain. CDR3 length: 16 amino acids. Trimming cost V 2 bases and J 0 bases, with 11 bases left between them. CDR1 and CDR2 from the germline V gene are SGHAT and FQNNGV. CDR3 in DNA: TGTGCCAGCAGCTTAAACGGTCAACTCTCTGGAAACACCATATATTTT. It translates to CASSLNGQLSGNTIYF.

The chain joins TRBV7-2 to TRBJ2-2, with 10 bases aligning to TRBD2. This CDR3 is built from 15 residues. Germline loops: CDR1 SGHTA, CDR2 FQGNSA. Unmatched junction bases numbered 4, after V lost 8 bases and J lost 1 base. The CDR3 DNA is TGTGCCAGCGGGATAGCGGGGGGGAACACCGGGGAGCTGTTTTTT. As protein: CASGIAGGNTGELFF.

This chain links TRBV7-2 with TRBJ2-1, with 11 bases that match TRBD2. Germline V gives CDR1 SGHTA, CDR2 FQGNSA. V shed 4 bases, J shed 5 bases, and the junction held 4 bases outside the gene matches. The CDR3 has 15 amino acids. CDR3 nucleotide sequence: TGTGCCAGCAGCTCTAGCGGGGGGACAAACAATGAGCAGTTCTTC. This encodes CASSSSGGTNNEQFF. Full variable domain (outside the CDR3, taken from reference TRBV7-2 and TRBJ2-1): GAGVSQSPSNKVTEKGKDVELRCDPISGHTALYWYRQSLGQGLEFLIYFQGNSAPDKSGLPSDRFSAERTGGSVSTLTIQRTQQEDSAVYLCASSSSGGTNNEQFFGPGTRLTVL.

The chain uses TRBV19 and TRBJ1-5; TRBD1 matches 11 bases. The CDR3 sequence is 15 residues long. After removal of 1 base from V and 7 bases from J, the junction contained 3 bases not matched to a gene. The V gene's germline CDR1 is LNHDA and CDR2 SQIVND (reference sequence). Written as DNA, the CDR3 is TGTGCCAGTAGTATAGGGGACAGGGGGTCACAGCCCCAGCATTTT. Translation gives CASSIGDRGSQPQHF.

The chain has TRBV29-1 and TRBJ1-2; weak D call: TRBD1 (5 bases). CDR1 and CDR2 (germline): SQVTM, ANQGSEA. The CDR3 extends over 11 amino acids. The V gene lost 4 bases and the J gene lost 3 bases, with 6 bases spanning the gap. The CDR3 DNA follows: TGCAGCGTTGCCAGGGACTATGGCTACACCTTC. Its protein product is CSVARDYGYTF.

The chain uses TRBV5-1 and TRBJ2-3, with 7 bases matching TRBD2. Germline CDR1 is SGHRS and CDR2 is YFSETQ. This CDR3 contains 20 residues. After removal of 3 bases from V and 0 bases from J, the junction contained 19 bases not matched to a gene. The CDR3 loop is CASSSLFGGESLLSTDTQYF. CDR3 nucleotides: TGCGCCAGCAGCTCCCTGTTTGGGGGGGAGTCCCTATTAAGCACAGATACGCAGTATTTT.

This clone showed up just a few times. The chain carries TRBV5-1 and TRBJ2-1; 9 bases agree with TRBD2. Trimming at V came to 5 bases and at J to 8 bases, leaving 11 bases not matched to a gene. Germline CDR1 SGHRS, CDR2 YFSETQ. The CDR3 runs to 15 residues. CDR3 in DNA: TGCGCCAGCAGGATTGAACCGGGACTAGCAGATGAGCAGTTCTTC. Its protein product is CASRIEPGLADEQFF.

The chain recombines TRBV3-1 (or the pseudogene TRBV3-2) with TRBJ1-3; TRBD1 matches 7 bases. The CDR3 covers 16 residues. In germline, CDR1 is LGHDT, CDR2 YNNKEL (reference sequence). J lost 0 bases, V lost 1 base, and 3 bases had no gene match. Written as DNA, the CDR3 is TGTGCCAGCAGCCAAGGGACAGGAGACTCTGGAAACACCATATATTTT. It codes for CASSQGTGDSGNTIYF.

The chain recombines TRBV12-3 or TRBV12-4 with TRBJ1-1, with D possibly being TRBD1 (5 bases). The CDR3 is 12 amino acids. With 2 bases removed from V and 7 bases from J, the gap between germline ends came to 8 bases. For the CDR3, the DNA is TGTGCCAGCAGTTTAAGCAGGGTTGAAGCTTTCTTT. Translated: CASSLSRVEAFF.

The chain couples TRBV3-1 (or the pseudogene TRBV3-2) to TRBJ1-1; 8 nucleotides line up with TRBD1. Looked up from germline, CDR1 is LGHDT and CDR2 is YNNKEL (reference sequence). V gave up 4 bases and J gave up 5 bases; unmatched junction bases: 9. CDR3 length equals 15 residues. The DNA for the CDR3 is TGTGCCAGCAGCCCAGGCCGGACAGGGAGGACTGAAGCTTTCTTT. It is translated as CASSPGRTGRTEAFF.

This clone appeared once. The chain is built from TRBV5-6 and TRBJ2-3; D ambiguous. The CDR3 loop spans 15 amino acids. Germline lookup yields CDR1 SGHDT and CDR2 YYEEEE. V lost 0 bases to trimming and J lost 2 bases, with 10 bases between them. The CDR3 nucleotides read TGTGCCAGCAGCTTGGACAATATTCCCACAGATACGCAGTATTTT. Translating it yields CASSLDNIPTDTQYF.

This chain uses TRBV5-1 with TRBJ2-1, with a possible D match to TRBD1 (5 bases). The V gene's germline CDR1 is SGHRS and CDR2 YFSETQ. The ends were cut back, 4 bases at V and 3 bases at J, with 14 bases in the middle. This CDR3 has 15 amino acids. In nucleotides, the CDR3 is TGCGCCAGCAGCCCACCCCTCGACAGCTACAATGAGCAGTTCTTC. Protein product: CASSPPLDSYNEQFF.

The J gene is TRBJ2-7, the V gene TRBV5-1; 9 nucleotides match TRBD1. This CDR3 spans 15 amino acids. Germline V gene sequence: CDR1 SGHRS, CDR2 YFSETQ. V gave up 0 bases and J gave up 4 bases; unmatched junction bases: 5. DNA of the CDR3: TGCGCCAGCAGCTTGGTGGGACAGGGTGCGTACGAGCAGTACTTC. This gives the protein CASSLVGQGAYEQYF. Full variable domain (remainder filled in from reference TRBV5-1 and TRBJ2-7): KAGVTQTPRYLIKTRGQQVTLSCSPISGHRSVSWYQQTPGQGLQFLFEYFSETQRNKGNFPGRFSGRQFSNSRSEMNVSTLELGDSALYLCASSLVGQGAYEQYFGPGTRLTVT.

V usage is TRBV7-8 and J usage is TRBJ1-5, with unresolved D. The CDR3 spans 17 residues. With 1 base removed from V and 0 bases from J, the gap between germline ends came to 13 bases. Germline V gene lookup returns CDR1 SGHVS and CDR2 FQNEAQ. In DNA form, the CDR3 reads TGTGCCAGCAGCTTAGTTGCGGGGTTCAGTAGCAATCAGCCCCAGCATTTT. Translating it yields CASSLVAGFSSNQPQHF.